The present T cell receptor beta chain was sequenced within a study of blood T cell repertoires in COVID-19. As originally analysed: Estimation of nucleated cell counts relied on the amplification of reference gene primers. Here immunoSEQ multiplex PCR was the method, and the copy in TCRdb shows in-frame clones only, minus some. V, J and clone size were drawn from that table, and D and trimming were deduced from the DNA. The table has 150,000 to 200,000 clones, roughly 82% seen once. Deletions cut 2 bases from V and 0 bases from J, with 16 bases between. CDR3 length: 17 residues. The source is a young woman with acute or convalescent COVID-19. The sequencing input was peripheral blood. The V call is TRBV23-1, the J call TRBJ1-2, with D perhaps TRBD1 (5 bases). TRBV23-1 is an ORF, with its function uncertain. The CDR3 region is CASSQGGKAGANYGYTF. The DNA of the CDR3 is TGCGCCAGCAGTCAAGGGGGAAAGGCGGGAGCTAACTATGGCTACACCTTC.